Listed here are 24 T cell receptor beta chains from one sample, sequenced in a study of blood T cell repertoires in COVID-19. TCRdb's copy holds only in-frame clones and misses some; the assay was immunoSEQ multiplex PCR. The data contain some 320,000 clones, about nine tenths of them singletons. The sequenced sample was PBMCs or T cells enriched from blood (not recorded which). These receptors all stem from a man between 60 and 70 years old who had recovered from COVID-19.

V usage is TRBV13 and J usage is TRBJ2-5, with 8 bases fitting TRBD2. Trimming at V came to 2 bases and at J to 5 bases, leaving 7 bases not matched to a gene. The CDR3 contains 15 residues. The germline V gene encodes CDR1 PRHDT and CDR2 FYEKMQ (reference sequence). The DNA of the CDR3 is TGTGCCAGCAGCTTATTGGCGGGGGGCCGGGAGACCCAGTACTTC. Its protein is CASSLLAGGRETQYF.

Only one count was recorded for this clone. This chain links TRBV11-3 with TRBJ1-6; D is ambiguous. V was clipped by 0 bases and J by 7 bases, with 16 bases between them. Per the germline V gene, CDR1 is SGHNT and CDR2 is YENEEA. This CDR3 is built from 17 residues. The CDR3 DNA is TGTGCCAGCAGCTTAGATTTCGCAGGAAGGCCAAATTCACCCCTCCACTTT. Its protein product is CASSLDFAGRPNSPLHF. The whole variable domain, remainder taken from reference TRBV11-3 and TRBJ1-6, is EAGVVQSPRYKIIEKKQPVAFWCNPISGHNTLYWYLQNLGQGPELLIRYENEEAVDDSQLPKDRFSAERLKGVDSTLKIQPAELGDSAVYLCASSLDFAGRPNSPLHFGNGTRLTVT.

The chain recombines TRBV6-5 with TRBJ1-1; TRBD1 is a possible D gene (5 bases). Germline V gives CDR1 MNHEY, CDR2 SVGAGI. CDR3 length: 15 amino acids. Trimming removed 6 bases at V and 5 bases at J, with 19 bases between. CDR3 DNA sequence: TGTGCCAGCAGCCACCCTGCGGGGGAGGGGACTGAAGCTTTCTTT. Its translation is CASSHPAGEGTEAFF.

This chain links TRBV11-2 with TRBJ2-7; D unresolved. Germline CDR1 and CDR2: SGHAT and FQNNGV. The CDR3 length is 14 residues. With 1 base removed from V and 0 bases from J, the gap between germline ends came to 7 bases. CDR3 loop: CASSLGYSSYEQYF. CDR3 DNA sequence: TGTGCCAGCAGCTTAGGGTACAGCTCCTACGAGCAGTACTTC.

The chain joins TRBV7-9 to TRBJ1-3, with D perhaps matching TRBD1 (5 bases). CDR1 and CDR2 from the germline V gene are SEHNR and FQNEAQ (reference sequence). Trimming removed 1 base from V and 0 bases from J, with 13 bases in between. The CDR3 runs 17 residues. The CDR3 is CASSLDWGGSSGNTIYF. The CDR3 DNA reads as TGTGCCAGCAGCTTAGACTGGGGCGGCAGCTCTGGAAACACCATATATTTT.

The chain is built from TRBV5-6 and TRBJ1-5, with D perhaps TRBD1 (5 bases). Trimming cost V 4 bases and J 6 bases, with 11 bases left between them. The V gene's germline CDR1 is SGHDT and CDR2 YYEEEE. The CDR3 sequence is 13 residues long. CDR3 region: CASSNVRGQPQHF. For the CDR3, the DNA is TGTGCCAGCAGCAACGTTAGGGGTCAGCCCCAGCATTTT.

The gene calls are TRBV5-1 and TRBJ2-7; TRBD2 matches at 10 bases. Germline trimming cut 3 bases from V and 7 bases from J; bases unmatched to any gene: 10. This CDR3 is built from 15 residues. Germline CDR1 reads SGHRS; CDR2 reads YFSETQ. The CDR3 DNA sequence: TGCGCCAGCAGCTCAAGGACTAGCGGACTGGGTGAGCAGTACTTC. Encoded protein: CASSSRTSGLGEQYF.

The chain has TRBV6-5 and TRBJ1-6, with D maybe TRBD1 (6 bases). This CDR3 is 14 amino acids long. CDR1 and CDR2 (germline): MNHEY, SVGAGI. Trimming pared 7 bases from V and 7 bases from J, leaving 14 bases between. The CDR3 region is CASTIGTYNSPLHF. CDR3 sequence (DNA): TGTGCCAGCACAATCGGGACATACAATTCACCCCTCCACTTT.

Written as DNA, the CDR3 is TGTGCCAGCAGCAAAATGGGAGGCTACGAGCAGTACTTC. Its translation is CASSKMGGYEQYF. The rearrangement joins TRBV21-1 to TRBJ2-7; the D segment call TRBD2 is taken from the table without a DNA check. TRBV21-1 is a known pseudogene. The length of the CDR3 is 13 residues.

This clone was observed a single time. This rearrangement joins TRBV6-6 to TRBJ1-5, with unresolved D. With 2 bases removed from V and 5 bases from J, the gap between germline ends came to 4 bases. Germline lookup yields CDR1 MNHNY and CDR2 SVGAGI (reference sequence). The CDR3 contains 12 residues. The CDR3 loop is CASSYPDQPQHF. For the CDR3, the DNA is TGTGCCAGCAGTTACCCAGATCAGCCCCAGCATTTT.

The chain has TRBV27 and TRBJ1-2, with TRBD1 matching over 7 bases. CDR3 length: 16 residues. Germline CDR1 MNHEY, CDR2 SMNVEV (reference sequence). V gave up 6 bases and J gave up 8 bases; unmatched junction bases: 18. This CDR3 is CASRTVNPGRGLGYTF. The CDR3 region has the DNA TGTGCCAGCAGAACCGTCAACCCGGGAAGGGGGCTGGGCTACACCTTC.

This chain uses TRBV27 with TRBJ1-5; unclear D gene. Trimming cost V 6 bases and J 0 bases, with 9 bases left between them. CDR1 is MNHEY and CDR2 is SMNVEV in the germline V gene (reference sequence). The CDR3 runs to 14 residues. CDR3 coding DNA: TGTGCCAGCAGCCCAGACTATAGCAATCAGCCCCAGCATTTT. Its translation: CASSPDYSNQPQHF.

This clone was seen once. The chain employs TRBV7-2 and TRBJ1-2; 8 nucleotides agree with TRBD1. The germline CDR1 and CDR2 sequences are SGHTA and FQGNSA. V gave up 5 bases and J gave up 4 bases; unmatched junction bases: 9. The CDR3 runs to 15 residues. CDR3 amino acids: CASSPRDRKTYGYTF. The CDR3 region has the DNA TGTGCCAGCAGCCCCCGGGACAGGAAGACCTATGGCTACACCTTC.

The V and J genes are TRBV7-8 and TRBJ1-2; 7 bases agree with TRBD1. CDR3 length equals 17 residues. J lost 4 bases, V lost 5 bases, and 16 bases had no gene match. Per germline, CDR1 SGHVS and CDR2 FQNEAQ. The CDR3 sequence: CASSRRDRSSTLYGYTF. The CDR3 nucleotides are TGTGCCAGCAGCCGGAGGGACAGATCATCAACCCTCTATGGCTACACCTTC.

About this clone itself: In the same sample, other DNA sequences code for this CDR3. J is TRBJ2-3 and V is TRBV19, with D perhaps matching TRBD2 (7 bases). The V gene lost 6 bases and the J gene lost 6 bases, with 13 bases spanning the gap. Germline V gene data show CDR1 as LNHDA and CDR2 as SQIVND (reference sequence). The CDR3 length is 13 residues. The CDR3 DNA sequence: TGTGCCAGTAGGGTGGCGGGGGCGGATACGCAGTATTTT. Encoded protein: CASRVAGADTQYF.

This chain links TRBV6-2 or TRBV6-3 with TRBJ1-2; no clear D gene. The CDR3 spans 14 residues. Deletions cut 3 bases from V and 2 bases from J, with 10 bases between. Germline V lookup: CDR1 MNHEY, CDR2 SVGEGT. The CDR3: CASSYGSSNYGYTF. The DNA for the CDR3 is TGTGCCAGCAGTTATGGGAGCTCCAACTATGGCTACACCTTC.

V and J are TRBV4-3 and TRBJ2-3, with D unresolved. The CDR3 loop spans 14 amino acids. The germline V gene encodes CDR1 LGHNA and CDR2 YSLEER. V was shortened by 1 base and J by 5 bases, with 10 bases between the two germline ends. The CDR3 here is CASSQGTDGDTQYF. CDR3 in DNA: TGCGCCAGCAGCCAAGGTACAGATGGAGATACGCAGTATTTT.

The rearrangement uses TRBV7-8 and TRBJ1-5, with D tentatively TRBD1 (6 bases). The V gene's germline CDR1 is SGHVS and CDR2 FQNEAQ. The V end lost 2 bases, the J end lost 7 bases, and 12 bases lay between the germline ends. The CDR3 covers 14 residues. CDR3 DNA: TGTGCCAGCAGCTTATCCAGGGGCCAACAGCCCCAGCATTTT. Amino acid sequence: CASSLSRGQQPQHF.

V and J are TRBV5-4 and TRBJ2-2; possible D gene TRBD2, 6 bases. The CDR3 has 14 amino acids. V was pared by 3 bases and J by 5 bases, with 11 bases between. Germline-derived CDR1 and CDR2 are SGHNT and YYREEE (reference sequence). CDR3 sequence reads: CASSWSGGTGELFF. In DNA form, the CDR3 reads TGTGCCAGCAGCTGGAGTGGGGGGACCGGGGAGCTGTTTTTT.

The V and J genes are TRBV7-8 and TRBJ1-3; D is unclear. The germline V gene encodes CDR1 SGHVS and CDR2 FQNEAQ. The CDR3 loop spans 16 amino acids. The V and J ends lost 1 base and 2 bases respectively, with 12 bases between them. Written as DNA, the CDR3 is TGTGCCAGCAGCTTAGGGTGGAGGAGAGCTGGAAACACCATATATTTT. It is translated as CASSLGWRRAGNTIYF.

This clone showed up many times. V usage is TRBV2 and J usage is TRBJ2-1; a weak D match, TRBD2 (5 bases). The V gene lost 7 bases and the J gene lost 0 bases, with 10 bases spanning the gap. This CDR3 is built from 14 residues. Per the germline V gene, CDR1 is SNHLY and CDR2 is FYNNEI. The CDR3 DNA reads TGTGCCAGCATCAGCGGCAGCTCCTACAATGAGCAGTTCTTC. It encodes CASISGSSYNEQFF.

The chain has TRBV3-1 (or the pseudogene TRBV3-2) and TRBJ1-5, with D unresolved. The V and J ends lost 4 bases and 5 bases respectively, with 9 bases between them. From germline, CDR1 is LGHDT and CDR2 YNNKEL (reference sequence). The CDR3 contains 13 residues. The CDR3 DNA sequence: TGTGCCAGCAGCCTAAGGGAGGATCAGCCCCAGCATTTT. It is translated as CASSLREDQPQHF.

V is TRBV5-1 and J is TRBJ2-7; the D gene is possibly TRBD1 (6 bases). This CDR3 has 14 residues. CDR1 is SGHRS and CDR2 is YFSETQ in the germline V gene. Trimming left V 2 bases short and J 0 bases short, with 9 bases between. CDR3 in amino acids: CASSFLDSSYEQYF. The DNA of the CDR3 is TGCGCCAGCAGCTTTTTGGACAGCTCCTACGAGCAGTACTTC. Full variable domain (rest looked up from reference TRBV5-1 and TRBJ2-7): KAGVTQTPRYLIKTRGQQVTLSCSPISGHRSVSWYQQTPGQGLQFLFEYFSETQRNKGNFPGRFSGRQFSNSRSEMNVSTLELGDSALYLCASSFLDSSYEQYFGPGTRLTVT.

The rearrangement uses TRBV18 and TRBJ2-1; D is perhaps TRBD2 (7 bases). Germline V gives CDR1 KGHSH, CDR2 LQKENI. CDR3 size: 17 residues. The V end was cut by 3 bases, the J end by 4 bases, with 19 bases between. The CDR3 region is CASSPLRGRESYNEQFF. CDR3 nucleotides: TGTGCCAGCTCACCCCTGCGGGGGCGGGAGTCTTACAATGAGCAGTTCTTC.